These 20 T cell receptor beta chains share one sample of origin, sequenced in a study of blood T cell repertoires in COVID-19. Data came from immunoSEQ multiplex PCR; TCRdb stores just in-frame clones and leaves some out. Of approximately 70,000 clones listed, 82% were seen once; the top ten hold around 19%. Specimen: peripheral blood. The receptors were gathered from a human donor in a cohort sampled during active COVID-19.

The V gene is TRBV4-2, the J gene TRBJ2-7, with 15 bases that match TRBD2. CDR3 length equals 19 residues. Germline CDR1 LGHNA, CDR2 YNFKEQ. V shed 3 bases, J shed 2 bases, and the junction held 11 bases outside the gene matches. This CDR3 reads CASSHHPGTSGGLAYEQYF. The CDR3 region has the DNA TGTGCCAGCAGCCACCATCCAGGGACTAGCGGGGGGCTGGCCTACGAGCAGTACTTC.

The CDR3 reads CASSLTGISGNTIYF. CDR3 coding DNA: TGCGCCAGCAGCCTGACAGGGATCTCTGGAAACACCATATATTTT. The chain recombines TRBV4-3 with TRBJ1-3, with 7 bases that match TRBD1. Germline assignment: CDR1 LGHNA and CDR2 YSLEER. CDR3 length: 15 residues. V gave up 4 bases and J gave up 0 bases; unmatched junction bases: 3.

V usage is TRBV6-5 and J usage is TRBJ2-7; 10 nucleotides match TRBD2. Germline CDR1 is MNHEY and CDR2 is SVGAGI. The CDR3 consists of 13 residues. V shed 6 bases and J 7 bases; nucleotides not matched to a gene: 6. CDR3 in amino acids: CASRPSGGSEQYF. The CDR3 DNA reads TGTGCCAGCAGACCTAGCGGGGGAAGTGAGCAGTACTTC.

This chain joins TRBV3-1 (or the pseudogene TRBV3-2) and TRBJ2-7; no clear D gene. Between the trimmed V and J ends, which lost 2 bases and 0 bases, there was a span of 14 bases. The CDR3 runs to 16 residues. Germline CDR1 is LGHDT and CDR2 is YNNKEL (reference sequence). The CDR3 DNA is TGTGCCAGCAGCCAAAAAAGCGACTGGAGCTCCTACGAGCAGTACTTC. It translates to CASSQKSDWSSYEQYF.

DNA of the CDR3: TGTGCCTGGAGTGGGGCAGGGAAAACCTACGAGCAGTACTTC. It translates to CAWSGAGKTYEQYF. The J gene is TRBJ2-7, the V gene TRBV30; a weak D match, TRBD1 (5 bases). This CDR3 region has 14 residues. CDR1 and CDR2 (germline): GTSNPN, SVGIG (reference sequence). V was trimmed by 1 base and J by 2 bases, leaving 12 bases between them.

The rearrangement joins TRBV4-2 to TRBJ1-1; TRBD1 is a possible D gene (6 bases). The V end lost 1 base, the J end lost 0 bases, and 15 bases lay between the germline ends. There are 17 residues in the CDR3. Germline CDR1 reads LGHNA; CDR2 reads YNFKEQ. The CDR3 DNA reads as TGTGCCAGCAGCCAAGTAGGGGGGGCACGATTGAACACTGAAGCTTTCTTT. As protein: CASSQVGGARLNTEAFF.

This chain joins TRBV7-8 and TRBJ1-2; the D gene is possibly TRBD1 (6 bases). The CDR3 consists of 15 residues. Trimming cost V 4 bases and J 2 bases, with 14 bases left between them. The V gene's germline CDR1 is SGHVS and CDR2 FQNEAQ. Written as DNA, the CDR3 is TGTGCCAGCAGCTCCTCGAGGACAGCAAACTATGGCTACACCTTC. This gives the protein CASSSSRTANYGYTF.

The chain couples TRBV12-2 to TRBJ1-6; TRBD1 is taken as the D call from the table, unchecked against the DNA. TRBV12-2 is a documented pseudogene. The CDR3 length is 16 residues. CDR3 in DNA: TGTGCAAGTCGCTTACCTTCCGGGACAGATAATTCACCCCTCCACTTT. This codes for CASRLPSGTDNSPLHF.

The V gene is TRBV19, the J gene TRBJ1-6, with D tentatively TRBD1 (5 bases). V gave up 5 bases and J gave up 4 bases, with 9 bases separating them. CDR3 length equals 14 residues. The germline V gene has CDR1 LNHDA and CDR2 SQIVND (reference sequence). The CDR3 DNA sequence: TGTGCCAGTAGTGGGGGGGTTTATAATTCACCCCTCCACTTT. Protein sequence: CASSGGVYNSPLHF.

In its sample, this clone ranks as medium-sized. This chain joins TRBV4-1 and TRBJ1-4; no definite D call. The CDR3 sequence is 15 residues long. Trimming took 0 bases from V and 8 from J, leaving 13 bases between them. Germline CDR1 reads MGHRA; CDR2 reads YSYEKL. CDR3 in amino acids: CASSQEGGWGEKLFF. The CDR3 DNA sequence: TGCGCCAGCAGCCAAGAAGGAGGGTGGGGAGAAAAACTGTTTTTT.

The J gene is TRBJ1-2, the V gene TRBV7-9; 12 bases align to TRBD1. V lost 6 bases, J lost 6 bases, and 8 bases stayed unmatched. The germline V gene has CDR1 SEHNR and CDR2 FQNEAQ (reference sequence). The CDR3 has 15 amino acids. The CDR3 sequence is CASSQTGTGGDGYTF. The DNA of the CDR3 is TGTGCCAGCAGTCAGACCGGGACAGGGGGCGATGGCTACACCTTC.

This clone appeared a single time. This chain joins TRBV27 and TRBJ2-7, with D possibly matching TRBD1 (5 bases). CDR1 and CDR2 from the germline V gene are MNHEY and SMNVEV (reference sequence). The CDR3 consists of 14 residues. The V end lost 5 bases, the J end lost 2 bases, and 13 bases lay between the germline ends. The DNA of the CDR3 is TGTGCCAGCAGTCAGTGGACGGACACCTACGAGCAGTACTTC. It encodes CASSQWTDTYEQYF.

The CDR3 sequence is CASSLALGRHTGELFF. In nucleotides, the CDR3 is TGTGCCAGCAGCTTGGCCCTGGGGCGTCACACCGGGGAGCTGTTTTTT. V is TRBV5-6 and J is TRBJ2-2, with D possibly matching TRBD1 (5 bases). Germline V gene data show CDR1 as SGHDT and CDR2 as YYEEEE. Trimming removed 0 bases from V and 3 bases from J, with 12 bases in between. There are 16 residues in the CDR3.

The chain combines TRBV6-4 with TRBJ1-4, with D unclear. The CDR3 is 13 amino acids. Germline assignment: CDR1 MRHNA and CDR2 SNTAGT. Trimming took off 8 bases at V and 8 bases at J, with 15 bases between the two ends. Here the CDR3 reads CASSPRTGEKLFF. In DNA form, the CDR3 reads TGTGCCAGCTCCCCGCGAACGGGGGAAAAACTGTTTTTT.

A few counts support this clone. This chain links TRBV15 with TRBJ2-7; 8 bases match TRBD1. The CDR3 runs 15 residues. The V segment lost 1 base and the J segment 0 bases; nucleotides outside the gene matches: 2. Looked up from germline, CDR1 is LNHNV and CDR2 is YYDKDF (reference sequence). The CDR3 protein is CATSRGTGGSYEQYF. The CDR3 DNA reads as TGTGCCACCAGCAGAGGTACAGGGGGCTCCTACGAGCAGTACTTC. Together with reference TRBV15 and TRBJ2-7, the CDR3 gives the full variable domain: DAMVIQNPRYQVTQFGKPVTLSCSQTLNHNVMYWYQQKSSQAPKLLFHYYDKDFNNEADTPDNFQSRRPNTSFCFLDIRSPGLGDTAMYLCATSRGTGGSYEQYFGPGTRLTVT.

The chain uses TRBV2 and TRBJ2-2, with 10 nucleotides matching TRBD1. Trimming cost V 7 bases and J 8 bases; bases outside gene matches: 10. CDR1 is SNHLY, CDR2 FYNNEI, per germline. CDR3 length equals 15 residues. The CDR3 nucleotides are TGTGCCAGCATTACTGGGACAGGGGTAACGGGGGAGCTGTTTTTT. It codes for CASITGTGVTGELFF.

The gene calls are TRBV2 and TRBJ1-1; 8 bases align to TRBD1. From germline, CDR1 is SNHLY and CDR2 FYNNEI. This CDR3 is 14 amino acids long. With 6 bases clipped from V and 7 bases from J, the junction kept 10 bases outside the gene matches. The DNA for the CDR3 is TGTGCCAGCAGCGACCGGACAGGGAAACTTGAAGCTTTCTTT. It encodes CASSDRTGKLEAFF.

On this clone: One end of the junction is discordant with germline, which a read error may explain. V gene TRBV7-7 combines with J gene TRBJ1-1; TRBD1 matches 7 bases. The CDR3 totals 17 residues. CDR1 and CDR2 from the germline V gene are SSHAT and FNYEAQ (reference sequence). The DNA of the CDR3 is TGTGCTAGCAGCTCCCCCCCTAGGGGGCCTTGCAACACTGAAGCTTTCTTT. Encoded protein: CASSSPPRGPCNTEAFF.

J is TRBJ2-7 and V is TRBV5-1, with a tentative D call TRBD2 (6 bases). Trimming took off 5 bases at V and 5 bases at J, with 17 bases between the two ends. Germline V gives CDR1 SGHRS, CDR2 YFSETQ. The length of the CDR3 is 14 residues. Written as DNA, the CDR3 is TGCGCCAGCAGTTTCCGGGGGAGCAGGGACGAGCAGTACTTC. It specifies CASSFRGSRDEQYF.

V is TRBV4-3 and J is TRBJ2-1; D perhaps matches TRBD2 (5 bases). CDR1 and CDR2 from the germline V gene are LGHNA and YSLEER. V lost 1 base to trimming and J lost 9 bases, with 19 bases between them. The CDR3 runs to 16 residues. The DNA for the CDR3 is TGCGCCAGCAGCCAAGTTAGGATGGACTCCCGGGGTGAGCAGTTCTTC. This gives the protein CASSQVRMDSRGEQFF.